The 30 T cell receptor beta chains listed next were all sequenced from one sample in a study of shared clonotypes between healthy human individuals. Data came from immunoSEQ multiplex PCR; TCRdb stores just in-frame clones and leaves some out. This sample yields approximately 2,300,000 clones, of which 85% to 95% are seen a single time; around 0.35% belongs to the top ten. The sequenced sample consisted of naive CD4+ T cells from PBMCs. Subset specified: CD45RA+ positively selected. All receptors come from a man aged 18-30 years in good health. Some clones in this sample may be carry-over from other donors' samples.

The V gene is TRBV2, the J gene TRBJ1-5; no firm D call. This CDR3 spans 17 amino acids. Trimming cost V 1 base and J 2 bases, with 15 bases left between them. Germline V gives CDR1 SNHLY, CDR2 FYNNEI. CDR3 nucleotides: TGTGCCAGCAGTGAAGGGGTATCGGGAGGGCGCAATCAGCCCCAGCATTTT. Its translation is CASSEGVSGGRNQPQHF.

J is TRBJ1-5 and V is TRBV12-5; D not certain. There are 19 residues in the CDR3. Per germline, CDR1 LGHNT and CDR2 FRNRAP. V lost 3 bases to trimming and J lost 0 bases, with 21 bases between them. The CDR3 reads CASGFCAGLTTTSNQPQHF. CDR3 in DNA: TGTGCTAGTGGTTTTTGTGCAGGCCTCACCACTACTAGCAATCAGCCCCAGCATTTT.

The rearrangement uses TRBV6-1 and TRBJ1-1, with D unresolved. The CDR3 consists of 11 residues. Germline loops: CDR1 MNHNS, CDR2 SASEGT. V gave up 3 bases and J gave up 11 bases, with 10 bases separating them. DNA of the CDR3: TGTGCCAGCAGTGATGAGGTTAACGCTTTCTTT. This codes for CASSDEVNAFF.

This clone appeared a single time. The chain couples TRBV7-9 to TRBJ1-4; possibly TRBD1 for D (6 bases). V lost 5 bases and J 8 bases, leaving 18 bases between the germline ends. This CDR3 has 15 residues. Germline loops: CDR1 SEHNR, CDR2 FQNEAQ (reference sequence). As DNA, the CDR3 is TGTGCCAGCAGCCCCGGAGCAGGGGAGAGGGAAAAACTGTTTTTT. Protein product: CASSPGAGEREKLFF.

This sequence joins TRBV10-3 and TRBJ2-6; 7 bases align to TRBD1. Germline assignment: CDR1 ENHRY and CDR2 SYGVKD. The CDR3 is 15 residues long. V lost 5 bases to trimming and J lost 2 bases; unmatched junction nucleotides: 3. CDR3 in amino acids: CAISTGVTGANVLTF. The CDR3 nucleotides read TGTGCCATCAGTACAGGGGTAACTGGGGCCAACGTCCTGACTTTC.

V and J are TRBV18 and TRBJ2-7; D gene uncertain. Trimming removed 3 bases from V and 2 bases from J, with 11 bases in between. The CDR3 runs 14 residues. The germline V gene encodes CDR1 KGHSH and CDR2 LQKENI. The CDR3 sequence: CASSPGDTTYEQYF. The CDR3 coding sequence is TGTGCCAGCTCACCCGGAGACACAACCTACGAGCAGTACTTC.

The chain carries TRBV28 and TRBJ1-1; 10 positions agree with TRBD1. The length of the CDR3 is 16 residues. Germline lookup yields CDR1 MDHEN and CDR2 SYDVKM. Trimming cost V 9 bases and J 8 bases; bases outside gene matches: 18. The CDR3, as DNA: TGTGCCAGTTTTCCGGGACAGGGGCCCGTTGAGGGAGAAGCTTTCTTT. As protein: CASFPGQGPVEGEAFF.

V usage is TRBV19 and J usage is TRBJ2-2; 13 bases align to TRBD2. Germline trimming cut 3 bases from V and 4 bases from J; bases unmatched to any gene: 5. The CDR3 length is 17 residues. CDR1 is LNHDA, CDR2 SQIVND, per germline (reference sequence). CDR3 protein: CASSILGLAGPTGELFF. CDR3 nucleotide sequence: TGTGCCAGTAGTATCCTGGGACTAGCGGGACCCACCGGGGAGCTGTTTTTT.

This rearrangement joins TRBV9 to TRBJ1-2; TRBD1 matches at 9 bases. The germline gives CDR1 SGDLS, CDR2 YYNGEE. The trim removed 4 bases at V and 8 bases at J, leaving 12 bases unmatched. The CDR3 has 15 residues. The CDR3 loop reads CASSPGTGTILGYTF. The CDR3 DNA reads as TGTGCCAGCAGCCCCGGGACAGGGACCATCCTGGGCTACACCTTC.

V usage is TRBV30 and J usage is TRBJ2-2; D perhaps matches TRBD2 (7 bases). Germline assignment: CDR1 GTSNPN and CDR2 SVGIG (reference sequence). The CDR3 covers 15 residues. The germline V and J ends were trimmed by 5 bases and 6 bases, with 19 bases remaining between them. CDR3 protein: CAWHWGGTGAGELFF. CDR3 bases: TGTGCCTGGCATTGGGGGGGCACGGGAGCCGGGGAGCTGTTTTTT.

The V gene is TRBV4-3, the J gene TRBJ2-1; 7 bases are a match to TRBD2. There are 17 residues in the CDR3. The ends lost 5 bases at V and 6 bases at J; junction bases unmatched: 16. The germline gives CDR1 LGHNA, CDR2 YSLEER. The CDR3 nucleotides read TGCGCCAGCAGCGCATTCGGGTGGGCGGGAGAAGGCAATGAGCAGTTCTTC. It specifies CASSAFGWAGEGNEQFF.

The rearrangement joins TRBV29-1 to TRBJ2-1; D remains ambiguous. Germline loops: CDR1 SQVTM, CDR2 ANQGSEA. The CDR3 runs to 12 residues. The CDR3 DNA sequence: TGCAGTCAGGCCACTGGGTACAATGAGCAGTTCTTC. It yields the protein CSQATGYNEQFF.

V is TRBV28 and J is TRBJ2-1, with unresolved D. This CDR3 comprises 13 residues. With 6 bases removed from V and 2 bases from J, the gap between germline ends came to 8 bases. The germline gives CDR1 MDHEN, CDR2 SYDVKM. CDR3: CASRTATYNEQFF. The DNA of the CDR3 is TGTGCCAGCAGAACAGCGACCTACAATGAGCAGTTCTTC.

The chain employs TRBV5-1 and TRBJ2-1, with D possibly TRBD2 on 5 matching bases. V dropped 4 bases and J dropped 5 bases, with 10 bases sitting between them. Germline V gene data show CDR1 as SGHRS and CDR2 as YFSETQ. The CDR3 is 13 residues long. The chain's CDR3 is CASSTGIHNEQFF. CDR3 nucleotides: TGCGCCAGCAGCACGGGAATACACAATGAGCAGTTCTTC.

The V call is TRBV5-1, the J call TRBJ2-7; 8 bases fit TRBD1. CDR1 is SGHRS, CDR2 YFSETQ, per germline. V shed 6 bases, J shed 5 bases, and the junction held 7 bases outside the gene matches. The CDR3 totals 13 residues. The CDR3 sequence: CASTRTGQHEQYF. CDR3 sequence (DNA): TGCGCCAGCACAAGGACAGGGCAACACGAGCAGTACTTC.

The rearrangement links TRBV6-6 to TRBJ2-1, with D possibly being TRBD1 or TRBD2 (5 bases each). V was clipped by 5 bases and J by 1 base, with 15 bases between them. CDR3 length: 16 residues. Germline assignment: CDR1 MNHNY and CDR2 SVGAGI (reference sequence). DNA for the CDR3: TGTGCCAGCAGTCTAGAGAGGGGTCGGTCCTACAATGAGCAGTTCTTC. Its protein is CASSLERGRSYNEQFF.

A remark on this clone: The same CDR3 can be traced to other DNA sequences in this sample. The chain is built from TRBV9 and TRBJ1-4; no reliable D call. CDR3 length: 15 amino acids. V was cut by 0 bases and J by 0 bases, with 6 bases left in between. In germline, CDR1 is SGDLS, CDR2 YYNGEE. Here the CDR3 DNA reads TGTGCCAGCAGCGTAGACGTCACAACTAATGAAAAACTGTTTTTT. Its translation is CASSVDVTTNEKLFF.

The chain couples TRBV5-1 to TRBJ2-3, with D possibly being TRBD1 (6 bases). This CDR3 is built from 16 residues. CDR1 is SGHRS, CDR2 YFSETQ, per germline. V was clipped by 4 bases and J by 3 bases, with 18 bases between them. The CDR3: CASSLGIQGHTDTQYF. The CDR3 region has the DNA TGCGCCAGCAGCCTTGGCATACAGGGACATACAGATACGCAGTATTTT.

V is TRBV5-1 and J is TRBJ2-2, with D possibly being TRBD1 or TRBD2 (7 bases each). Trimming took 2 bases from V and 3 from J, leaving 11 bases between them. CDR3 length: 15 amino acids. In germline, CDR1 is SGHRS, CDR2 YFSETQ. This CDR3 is CASSLPGGDTGELFF. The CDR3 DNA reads TGCGCCAGCAGCTTACCAGGGGGGGACACCGGGGAGCTGTTTTTT.

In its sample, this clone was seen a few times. CDR3 amino acids: CASSLNFGNTEAFF. CDR3 DNA sequence: TGCGCCAGCAGCTTGAATTTCGGGAACACTGAAGCTTTCTTT. This chain uses TRBV5-1 with TRBJ1-1; D uncertain. CDR3 length: 14 residues. V lost 1 base and J 1 base, leaving 8 bases between the germline ends. Germline V gene lookup returns CDR1 SGHRS and CDR2 YFSETQ.

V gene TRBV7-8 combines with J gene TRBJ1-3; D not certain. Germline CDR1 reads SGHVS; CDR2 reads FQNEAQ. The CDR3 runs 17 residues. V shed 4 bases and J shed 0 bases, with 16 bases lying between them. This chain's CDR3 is CASSSYLQPYSGNTIYF. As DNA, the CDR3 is TGTGCCAGCAGCTCGTACTTACAGCCATACTCTGGAAACACCATATATTTT. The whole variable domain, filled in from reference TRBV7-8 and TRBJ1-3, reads GAGVSQSPRYKVAKRGQDVALRCDPISGHVSLFWYQQALGQGPEFLTYFQNEAQLDKSGLPSDRFFAERPEGSVSTLKIQRTQQEDSAVYLCASSSYLQPYSGNTIYFGEGSWLTVV.

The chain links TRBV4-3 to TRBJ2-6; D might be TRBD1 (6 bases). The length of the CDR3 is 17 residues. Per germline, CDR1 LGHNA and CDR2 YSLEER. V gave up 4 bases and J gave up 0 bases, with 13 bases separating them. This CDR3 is CASSPGTLSSGANVLTF. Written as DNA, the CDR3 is TGCGCCAGCAGCCCTGGGACACTGAGCTCTGGGGCCAACGTCCTGACTTTC.

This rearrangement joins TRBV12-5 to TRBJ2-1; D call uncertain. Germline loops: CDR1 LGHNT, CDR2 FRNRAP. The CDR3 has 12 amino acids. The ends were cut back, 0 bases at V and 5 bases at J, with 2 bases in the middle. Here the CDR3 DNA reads TGTGCTAGTGGTTTGGTCCACAATGAGCAGTTCTTC. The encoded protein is CASGLVHNEQFF.

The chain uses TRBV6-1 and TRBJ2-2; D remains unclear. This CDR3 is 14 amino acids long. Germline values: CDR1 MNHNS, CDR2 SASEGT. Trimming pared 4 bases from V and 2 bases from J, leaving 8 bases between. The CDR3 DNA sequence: TGTGCCAGCAGTGTTAAGTATAACACCGGGGAGCTGTTTTTT. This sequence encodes CASSVKYNTGELFF.

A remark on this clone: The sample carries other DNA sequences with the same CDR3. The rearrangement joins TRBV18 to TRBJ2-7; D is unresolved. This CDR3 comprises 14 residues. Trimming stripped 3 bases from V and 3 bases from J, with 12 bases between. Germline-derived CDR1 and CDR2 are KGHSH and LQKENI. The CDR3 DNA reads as TGTGCCAGCTCACCCGGCCAGGCTGGCTACGAGCAGTACTTC. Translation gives CASSPGQAGYEQYF. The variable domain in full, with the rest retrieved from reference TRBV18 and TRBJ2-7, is NAGVMQNPRHLVRRRGQEARLRCSPMKGHSHVYWYRQLPEEGLKFMVYLQKENIIDESGMPKERFSAEFPKEGPSILRIQQVVRGDSAAYFCASSPGQAGYEQYFGPGTRLTVT.

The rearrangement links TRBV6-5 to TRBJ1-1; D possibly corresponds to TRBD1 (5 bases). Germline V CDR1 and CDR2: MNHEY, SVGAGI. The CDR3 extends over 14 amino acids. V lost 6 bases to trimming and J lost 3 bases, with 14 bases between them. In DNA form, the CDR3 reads TGTGCCAGCAGCCCCATGAGGGGTGACACTGAAGCTTTCTTT. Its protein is CASSPMRGDTEAFF.

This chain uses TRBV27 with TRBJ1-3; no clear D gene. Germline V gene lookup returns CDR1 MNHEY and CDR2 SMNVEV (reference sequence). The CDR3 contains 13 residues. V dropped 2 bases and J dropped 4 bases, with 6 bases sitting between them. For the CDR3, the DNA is TGTGCCAGCAGTTTACGACTAGGAAACACCATATATTTT. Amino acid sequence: CASSLRLGNTIYF.

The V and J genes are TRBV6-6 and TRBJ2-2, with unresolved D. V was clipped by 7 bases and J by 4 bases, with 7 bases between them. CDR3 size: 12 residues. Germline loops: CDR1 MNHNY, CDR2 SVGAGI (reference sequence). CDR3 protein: CASITATGELFF. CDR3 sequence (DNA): TGTGCCAGCATTACCGCCACCGGGGAGCTGTTTTTT.

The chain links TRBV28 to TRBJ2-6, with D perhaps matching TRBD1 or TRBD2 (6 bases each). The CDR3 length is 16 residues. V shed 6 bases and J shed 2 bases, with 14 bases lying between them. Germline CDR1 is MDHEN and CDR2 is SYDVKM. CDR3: CASRKDGGAGANVLTF. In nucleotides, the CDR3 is TGTGCCAGCAGGAAAGACGGGGGCGCTGGGGCCAACGTCCTGACTTTC. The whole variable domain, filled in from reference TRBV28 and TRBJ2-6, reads DVKVTQSSRYLVKRTGEKVFLECVQDMDHENMFWYRQDPGLGLRLIYFSYDVKMKEKGDIPEGYSVSREKKERFSLILESASTNQTSMYLCASRKDGGAGANVLTFGAGSRLTVL.

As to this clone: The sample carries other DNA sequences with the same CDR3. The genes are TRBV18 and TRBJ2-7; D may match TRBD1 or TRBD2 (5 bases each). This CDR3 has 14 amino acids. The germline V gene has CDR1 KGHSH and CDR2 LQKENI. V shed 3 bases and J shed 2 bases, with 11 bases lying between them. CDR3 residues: CASSPRGQTYEQYF. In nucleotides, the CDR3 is TGTGCCAGCTCACCCCGGGGCCAGACCTACGAGCAGTACTTC.